The rows below give T cell receptor beta chains drawn from one sample of a study of OX40 agonist ivuxolimab in advanced cancers. Sequenced by immunoSEQ multiplex PCR; TCRdb stores in-frame clones only, minus some. The sample contains around 62,000 clones, about 89% of which appear only once. The starting material was CD4+ or CD8+ T cells sorted from blood, obtained in a trial of the OX40 agonist ivuxolimab. These receptors originate from an adult with an advanced solid tumor such as melanoma, head and neck, liver or kidney cancer. Both conserved end residues are trimmed from each CDR3.

j_call	v_call	cdr3_aa
TRBJ1-1	TRBV20-1	SAPQYTEAF
TRBJ2-3	TRBV10-3	AIAQRETSGGDTQY
TRBJ2-2	TRBV7-3	ASSLWVAGELF
TRBJ2-4	TRBV7-2	ASSLSHGRNIQY
TRBJ2-3	TRBV6-5	ASKSGGTDTQY
TRBJ2-7	TRBV29-1	SAGSFGSLSEQY
TRBJ2-7	TRBV7-6	ASSPTGVYEQY
TRBJ2-5	TRBV20-1	SARNMQTQY
TRBJ2-5	TRBV7-2	ASSGGAWGRGETQY
TRBJ2-6	TRBV1	TSSVRGLCTKSGQRPANVLT
TRBJ2-7	TRBV27	ASTRARDLSSYEQY
TRBJ2-2	TRBV28	ASGQVGAGGELF
TRBJ2-7	TRBV7-9	ASSAIGLVNEDEQY
TRBJ2-7	TRBV11-2	ASSRGGGGAEQY
TRBJ2-3	TRBV7-2	ASSLVAGGRTADTQY
TRBJ1-1	TRBV2	ASKIGTEFEAF
TRBJ2-1	TRBV30	AWSVRTGYNEQF
TRBJ1-1	TRBV19	ASSIQGSEAF
TRBJ1-3	TRBV5-1	ASSLAAGMYGNTIY
TRBJ1-4	TRBV6-5	ASSPGWSNEKLF
TRBJ2-2	TRBV9	ASSVQRTGELF
TRBJ1-1	TRBV7-9	ASSKGTGVREAF
TRBJ2-1	TRBV7-2	ASSLQAGGDNEQF
TRBJ2-7	TRBV5-1	ASSRGQVNYEQY
TRBJ2-1	TRBV7-2	ASSLAVRGYNEQF
TRBJ2-5	TRBV4-1	ASSQSETYQETQY
TRBJ2-1	TRBV6-1	ASSGQSGRGYNEQF
TRBJ2-3	TRBV6-4	ASSFDTGVSTDTQY
TRBJ2-3	TRBV7-2	ASSSPGRTDTQY
TRBJ2-2	TRBV2	ANRTGWGTGELF
TRBJ1-1	TRBV5-1	ASSLGTANTEAF
TRBJ2-5	TRBV7-2	ASSRLAGGNQETQY
TRBJ1-3	TRBV28	ASSHSSSGNTIY
TRBJ1-2	TRBV18	ASSPPGQGVGGYGYT
TRBJ1-1	TRBV4-1	ASSVAGGMNTEAF
TRBJ2-3	TRBV14	ASSRQARTDTQY
TRBJ2-3	TRBV10-1	ASSESDSASTDTQY